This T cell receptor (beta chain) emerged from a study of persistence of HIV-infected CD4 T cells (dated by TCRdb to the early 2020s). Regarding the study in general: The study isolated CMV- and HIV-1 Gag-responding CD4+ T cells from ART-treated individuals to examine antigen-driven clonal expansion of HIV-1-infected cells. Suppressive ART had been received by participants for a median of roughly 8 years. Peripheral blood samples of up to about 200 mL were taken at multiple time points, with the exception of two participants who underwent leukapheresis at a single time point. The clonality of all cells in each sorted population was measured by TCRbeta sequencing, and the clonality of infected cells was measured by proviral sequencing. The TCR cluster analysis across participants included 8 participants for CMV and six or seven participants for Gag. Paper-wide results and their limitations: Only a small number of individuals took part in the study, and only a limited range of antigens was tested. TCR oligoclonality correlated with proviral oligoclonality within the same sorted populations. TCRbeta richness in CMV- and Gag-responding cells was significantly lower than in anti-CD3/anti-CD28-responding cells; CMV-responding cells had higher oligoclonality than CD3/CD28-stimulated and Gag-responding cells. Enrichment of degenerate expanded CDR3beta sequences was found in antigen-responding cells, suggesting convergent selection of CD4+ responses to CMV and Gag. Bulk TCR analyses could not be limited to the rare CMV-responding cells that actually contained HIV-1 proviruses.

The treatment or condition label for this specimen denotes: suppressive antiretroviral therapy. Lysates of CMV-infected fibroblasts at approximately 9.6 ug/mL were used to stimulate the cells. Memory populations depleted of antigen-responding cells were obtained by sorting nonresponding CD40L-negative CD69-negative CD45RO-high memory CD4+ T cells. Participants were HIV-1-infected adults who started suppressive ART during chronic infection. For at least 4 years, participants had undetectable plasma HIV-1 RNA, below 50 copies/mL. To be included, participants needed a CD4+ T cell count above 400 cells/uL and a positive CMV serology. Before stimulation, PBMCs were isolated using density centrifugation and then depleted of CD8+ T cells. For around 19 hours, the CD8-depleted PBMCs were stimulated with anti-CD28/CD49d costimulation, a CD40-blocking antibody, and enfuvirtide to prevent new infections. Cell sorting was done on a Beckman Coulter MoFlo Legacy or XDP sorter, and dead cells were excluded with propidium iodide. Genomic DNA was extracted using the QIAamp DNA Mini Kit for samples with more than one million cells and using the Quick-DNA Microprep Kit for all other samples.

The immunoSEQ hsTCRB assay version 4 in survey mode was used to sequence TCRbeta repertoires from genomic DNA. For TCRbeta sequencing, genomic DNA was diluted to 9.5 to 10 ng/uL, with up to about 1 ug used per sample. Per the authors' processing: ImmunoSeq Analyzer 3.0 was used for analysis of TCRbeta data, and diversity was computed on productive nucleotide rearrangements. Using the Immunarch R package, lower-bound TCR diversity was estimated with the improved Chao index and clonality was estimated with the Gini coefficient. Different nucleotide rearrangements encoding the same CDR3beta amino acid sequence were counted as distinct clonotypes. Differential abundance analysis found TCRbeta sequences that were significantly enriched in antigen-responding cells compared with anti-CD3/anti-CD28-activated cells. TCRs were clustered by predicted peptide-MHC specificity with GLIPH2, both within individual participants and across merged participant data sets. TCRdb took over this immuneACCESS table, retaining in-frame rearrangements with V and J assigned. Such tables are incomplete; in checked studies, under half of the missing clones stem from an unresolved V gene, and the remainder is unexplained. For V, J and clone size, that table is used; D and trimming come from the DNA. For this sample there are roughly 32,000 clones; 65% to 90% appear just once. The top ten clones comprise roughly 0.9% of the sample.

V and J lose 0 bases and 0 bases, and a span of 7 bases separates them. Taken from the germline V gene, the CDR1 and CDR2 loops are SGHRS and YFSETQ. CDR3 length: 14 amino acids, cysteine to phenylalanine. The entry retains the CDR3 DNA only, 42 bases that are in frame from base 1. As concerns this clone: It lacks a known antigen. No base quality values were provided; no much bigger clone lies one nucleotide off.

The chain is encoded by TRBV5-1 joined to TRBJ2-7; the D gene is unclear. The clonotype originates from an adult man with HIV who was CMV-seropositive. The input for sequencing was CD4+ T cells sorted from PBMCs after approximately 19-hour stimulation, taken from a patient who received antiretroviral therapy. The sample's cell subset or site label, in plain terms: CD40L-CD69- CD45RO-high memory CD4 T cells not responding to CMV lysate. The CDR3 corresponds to CASSLGLSSYEQYF. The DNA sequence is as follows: TGCGCCAGCAGCTTGGGGCTTAGCTCCTACGAGCAGTACTTC.